The 5 T cell receptor beta chains presented below share a single source sample, sequenced in a study of cytomegalovirus exposure and HLA in healthy donors (dated by TCRdb to 2016 to 2017). The library was built by means of the immunoSEQ multiplex PCR assay. A mixture of 60 forward primers for TCR Vbeta segments and 13 reverse primers for TCR Jbeta segments was used in the multiplex PCR. Held by TCRdb, this immuneACCESS table contains in-frame sequences only and omits some clones. Under half of the omission traces to an unresolved V gene where checked; the cause of the rest is unknown. The sample contains about 200,000 clones, over 80% of them found a single time. The ten largest clones capture roughly 0.7% of the sample. The sequenced sample consisted of PBMCs. The receptor source for this set is a boy younger than 10 in good health and CMV-seronegative.

This sequence joins TRBV10-3 and TRBJ1-1, with TRBD1 matching 9 bases. Germline CDR1 and CDR2: ENHRY and SYGVKD. The CDR3 sequence is 14 residues long. After removal of 7 bases from V and 8 bases from J, the junction contained 11 bases not matched to a gene. DNA for the CDR3: TGTGCCATCAACAAGGGGACAGGGACCCGAGAAGCTTTCTTT. It codes for CAINKGTGTREAFF.

This clone has a handful of counts. The chain couples TRBV13 to TRBJ2-5, with 9 positions matching TRBD2. Per the germline V gene, CDR1 is PRHDT and CDR2 is FYEKMQ (reference sequence). J was trimmed by 3 bases and V by 4 bases; bases with no gene match: 3. The CDR3 runs 14 residues. The CDR3 reads CASSSGLAEETQYF. For the CDR3, the DNA is TGTGCCAGCAGCTCGGGACTAGCAGAAGAGACCCAGTACTTC.

The chain uses TRBV6-5 and TRBJ2-2; 9 nucleotides agree with TRBD1. This CDR3 is built from 14 residues. V trimming: 6 bases; J trimming: 7 bases; junction bases outside the gene matches: 6. In germline, CDR1 is MNHEY, CDR2 SVGAGI. The CDR3 spells CASRWTGVGGELFF. The DNA of the CDR3 is TGTGCCAGCAGATGGACAGGGGTCGGCGGGGAGCTGTTTTTT.

The chain employs TRBV30 and TRBJ2-3, with D hard to call. CDR3 length: 14 amino acids. Trimming removed 2 bases from V and 3 bases from J, with 12 bases in between. The germline gives CDR1 GTSNPN, CDR2 SVGIG (reference sequence). CDR3 sequence reads: CAWSPLIGTDTQYF. The DNA of the CDR3 is TGTGCCTGGAGTCCCCTGATCGGGACAGATACGCAGTATTTT. The full variable domain, its missing parts supplied by reference TRBV30 and TRBJ2-3, is SQTIHQWPATLVQPVGSPLSLECTVEGTSNPNLYWYRQAAGRGLQLLFYSVGIGQISSEVPQNLSASRPQDRQFILSSKKLLLSDSGFYLCAWSPLIGTDTQYFGPGTRLTVL.

The chain joins TRBV11-2 to TRBJ2-5; D remains ambiguous. This CDR3 comprises 13 residues. Germline loops: CDR1 SGHAT, CDR2 FQNNGV. The ends were cut back, 3 bases at V and 6 bases at J, with 11 bases in the middle. The CDR3 sequence is CASSLPGAKTQYF. In DNA, the CDR3 is TGTGCCAGCAGCTTGCCGGGTGCAAAGACCCAGTACTTC.